Following are 2 T cell receptor beta chains from one sample sequenced in a study of Graves' ophthalmopathy and Graves' hyperthyroidism. The authors amplified TCR beta CDR3 regions from RNA transcripts. HTBI primers primed a first-round RT-PCR, and a second-round multiplex PCR followed. TCRdb fed the multiplex PCR reads into MiXCR, producing one record per CDR3 protein. The top ten hold approximately 2.4% of the sample, which has more than 300,000 distinct CDR3 sequences, about a sixth seen once. The sequenced material came from peripheral blood. These receptors were obtained from an adult woman with stable Graves' hyperthyroidism.

This chain links TRBV12-5 with TRBJ1-6; unclear D gene. Germline assignment: CDR1 LGHNT and CDR2 FRNRAP. The ends were cut back, 2 bases at V and 10 bases at J, with 9 bases in the middle. This CDR3 has 13 amino acids. The CDR3: CASGLRAESPLHF. CDR3 sequence (DNA): TGTGCTAGTGGTTTGAGGGCGGAATCACCCCTCCACTTT.

This clonotype was detected ten times or more. The chain employs TRBV28 and TRBJ2-3; no firm D call. V lost 5 bases to trimming and J lost 5 bases, with 8 bases between them. The CDR3 has 12 amino acids. In germline, CDR1 is MDHEN, CDR2 SYDVKM. The CDR3 here is CASSRVGDTQYF. As DNA, the CDR3 is TGTGCCAGCAGTCGGGTGGGAGATACGCAGTATTTT.